The 11 T cell receptor beta chains below come from one sample, sequenced in a study of cytomegalovirus exposure and HLA in healthy donors. The primer mix had 60 Vbeta and 13 Jbeta primers. Assay used: immunoSEQ multiplex PCR; TCRdb lists only in-frame clones, some missing. The sample shows tens of thousands of clones, about 83% of them seen only once. The material sequenced was PBMCs. These receptors originate from a woman between 18 and 29 years old in good health and CMV-seropositive.

The V call is TRBV4-1, the J call TRBJ2-2, with a tentative D call TRBD2 (5 bases). Germline V gene sequence: CDR1 MGHRA, CDR2 YSYEKL. The CDR3 is 15 amino acids. Between the trimmed V and J ends, which lost 0 bases and 5 bases, there was a span of 10 bases. The DNA for the CDR3 is TGCGCCAGCAGCCAAGAAGGGAGTCGGACCGGGGAGCTGTTTTTT. Encoded protein: CASSQEGSRTGELFF.

In the case of this clone: The junction departs from the called germline gene at one end, perhaps through a read error. V is TRBV5-1 and J is TRBJ2-5; 8 bases match TRBD1. The CDR3 loop spans 14 amino acids. Germline V gives CDR1 SGHRS, CDR2 YFSETQ. CDR3 region: CASSGGQGAETQYF. The CDR3, as DNA: TGTGCCAGCAGCGGCGGACAGGGCGCAGAGACCCAGTACTTC.

In DNA, the CDR3 is TGTGCCATACGCAGGGCCTCGGGCTACACCTTC. This gives the protein CAIRRASGYTF. The J gene is TRBJ1-2, the V gene TRBV19, with D possibly being TRBD1 (5 bases). V dropped 10 bases and J dropped 8 bases, with 14 bases sitting between them. This CDR3 contains 11 residues. Germline V gene sequence: CDR1 LNHDA, CDR2 SQIVND (reference sequence).

The chain employs TRBV15 and TRBJ2-5; 9 positions match TRBD2. After removal of 0 bases from V and 5 bases from J, the junction contained 4 bases not matched to a gene. This CDR3 contains 15 residues. Germline CDR1 LNHNV, CDR2 YYDKDF (reference sequence). In nucleotides, the CDR3 is TGTGCCACCAGCAGAGAGACTAGCGGCGGCGAGACCCAGTACTTC. This gives the protein CATSRETSGGETQYF.

The chain couples TRBV25-1 to TRBJ2-6, with 8 bases lining up with TRBD1. The CDR3 length is 18 residues. The V gene end was trimmed by 8 bases and the J gene end by 4 bases; junction bases not matched to a gene: 16. Germline loops: CDR1 MGHDK, CDR2 SYGVNS. The CDR3 region has the DNA TGTGCCAGCGGCCACCTTGGACAGGGTCTATTGGGGGCCAACGTCCTGACTTTC. Its translation is CASGHLGQGLLGANVLTF.

Only one count was recorded for this clone. The junction shows a germline mismatch at one end, possibly a read error. The CDR3 sequence is CASRLGGTNEQYF. The CDR3 bases are TGCGCCAGCCGCTTGGGGGGCACGAACGAGCAGTACTTC. The V call is TRBV5-1, the J call TRBJ2-7; the D gene could be TRBD1 or TRBD2 (6 bases each). The CDR3 is 13 residues long. Germline values: CDR1 SGHRS, CDR2 YFSETQ.

This clone was found once. J is TRBJ1-2 and V is TRBV19, with D possibly matching TRBD1 (6 bases). The CDR3 totals 16 residues. The V gene lost 3 bases and the J gene lost 4 bases, with 18 bases spanning the gap. CDR1 is LNHDA and CDR2 is SQIVND in the germline V gene (reference sequence). CDR3 residues: CASSISPGTQGYGYTF. The CDR3 DNA follows: TGTGCCAGTAGTATTAGCCCCGGAACACAGGGCTATGGCTACACCTTC. The full variable domain, its missing parts supplied by reference TRBV19 and TRBJ1-2, is DGGITQSPKYLFRKEGQNVTLSCEQNLNHDAMYWYRQDPGQGLRLIYYSQIVNDFQKGDIAEGYSVSREKKESFPLTVTSAQKNPTAFYLCASSISPGTQGYGYTFGSGTRLTVV.

The J gene is TRBJ1-2, the V gene TRBV7-8, with a possible D match to TRBD1 (5 bases). This CDR3 is 16 amino acids long. Trimming stripped 4 bases from V and 2 bases from J, with 17 bases between. CDR1 is SGHVS, CDR2 FQNEAQ, per germline. The DNA for the CDR3 is TGTGCCAGCAGCTCCCGTCAGGGCGCCGCCAACTATGGCTACACCTTC. It codes for CASSSRQGAANYGYTF.

The rearrangement links TRBV27 to TRBJ2-2; 12 bases agree with TRBD1. The CDR3 contains 18 residues. With 5 bases clipped from V and 7 bases from J, the junction kept 14 bases outside the gene matches. Germline CDR1 reads MNHEY; CDR2 reads SMNVEV (reference sequence). DNA for the CDR3: TGTGCCAGCAGTCGTTTGGGACGGGACAGGGGGCACGTCGGGGAGCTGTTTTTT. It encodes CASSRLGRDRGHVGELFF.

CDR3 bases: TGTGCCAGCAGACCCGGGTCTGGAAACACCATATATTTT. Protein: CASRPGSGNTIYF. The rearrangement uses TRBV6-5 and TRBJ1-3; D call uncertain. V dropped 6 bases and J dropped 1 base, with 7 bases sitting between them. This CDR3 spans 13 amino acids. Germline values: CDR1 MNHEY, CDR2 SVGAGI.

The CDR3 nucleotides are TGTGCCAGCAGCCCTAGCCCCCAGGGGCCAGTGCAGCCCCAGCATTTT. This encodes CASSPSPQGPVQPQHF. This sequence joins TRBV7-8 and TRBJ1-5; D may be TRBD1 (6 bases). The germline V gene encodes CDR1 SGHVS and CDR2 FQNEAQ. The V gene lost 5 bases and the J gene lost 7 bases, with 21 bases spanning the gap. This CDR3 region has 16 residues.